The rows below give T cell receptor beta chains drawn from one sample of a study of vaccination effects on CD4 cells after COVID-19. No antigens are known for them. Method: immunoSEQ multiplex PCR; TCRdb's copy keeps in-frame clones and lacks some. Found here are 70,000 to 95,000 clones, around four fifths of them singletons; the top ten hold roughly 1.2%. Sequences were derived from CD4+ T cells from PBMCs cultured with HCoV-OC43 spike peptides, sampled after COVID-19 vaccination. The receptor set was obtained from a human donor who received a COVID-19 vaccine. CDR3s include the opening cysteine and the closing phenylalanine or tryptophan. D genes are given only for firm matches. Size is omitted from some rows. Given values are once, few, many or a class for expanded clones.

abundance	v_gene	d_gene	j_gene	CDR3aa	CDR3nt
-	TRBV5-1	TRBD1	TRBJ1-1	CASSLDRGEAFF	TGCGCCAGCAGCTTGGACAGGGGTGAAGCTTTCTTT
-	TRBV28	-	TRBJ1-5	CASSFPGGNFQPQHF	TGTGCCAGCAGTTTTCCAGGCGGGAACTTTCAGCCCCAGCATTTT
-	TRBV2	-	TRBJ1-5	CASRAGNQPQHF	TGTGCCAGCAGGGCGGGAAATCAGCCCCAGCATTTT
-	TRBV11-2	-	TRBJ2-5	CASSAWGGRLETQYF	TGTGCCAGCAGCGCATGGGGGGGCCGGTTAGAGACCCAGTACTTC
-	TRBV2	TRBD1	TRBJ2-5	CASSKEGAGTETQYF	TGTGCCAGCAGTAAAGAGGGGGCAGGGACGGAGACCCAGTACTTC
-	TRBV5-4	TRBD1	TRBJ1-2	CASSRDRVNYGYTF	TGTGCCAGCAGCCGGGACAGGGTGAACTATGGCTACACCTTC
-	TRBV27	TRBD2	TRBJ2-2	CASSLWGGTNTGELFF	TGTGCCAGCAGTTTATGGGGGGGGACGAACACCGGGGAGCTGTTTTTT
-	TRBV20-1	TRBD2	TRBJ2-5	CSASRTSGGQETQYF	TGCAGTGCTAGTCGAACTAGCGGGGGCCAAGAGACCCAGTACTTC
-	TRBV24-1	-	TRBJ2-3	CATSDLRPGEDTQYF	TGTGCCACCAGTGATTTGAGGCCTGGAGAAGATACGCAGTATTTT
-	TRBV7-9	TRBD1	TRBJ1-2	CASSQDRGRLPYGYTF	TGTGCCAGCAGCCAGGACAGGGGCCGCCTACCATATGGCTACACCTTC
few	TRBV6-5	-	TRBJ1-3	CASSVGGGSGNTIYF	TGTGCCAGCAGCGTAGGAGGGGGGTCTGGAAACACCATATATTTT
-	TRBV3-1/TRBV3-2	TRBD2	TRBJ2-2	CASSRYVLAGGAGELFF	TGTGCCAGCAGCCGCTACGTCCTAGCGGGGGGCGCCGGGGAGCTGTTTTTT
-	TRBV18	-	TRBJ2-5	CASSLVSRNVETQYF	TGTGCCAGCTCACTGGTATCAAGAAACGTAGAGACCCAGTACTTC
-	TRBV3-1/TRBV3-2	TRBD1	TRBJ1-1	CASSPGQGNTEAFF	TGTGCCAGCAGCCCGGGACAGGGGAACACTGAAGCTTTCTTT
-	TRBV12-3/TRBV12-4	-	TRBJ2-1	CASSLVNEQFF	TGTGCCAGCAGTTTAGTGAATGAGCAGTTCTTC
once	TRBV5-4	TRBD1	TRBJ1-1	CASRRTGQGGTEAFF	TGTGCCAGCAGAAGAACGGGACAGGGAGGCACTGAAGCTTTCTTT
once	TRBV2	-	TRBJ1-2	CARYKTGNYGYTF	TGTGCCAGATATAAGACGGGGAACTATGGCTACACCTTC
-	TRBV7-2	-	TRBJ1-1	CASSLRRGVNTEAFF	TGTGCCAGCAGCCTAAGAAGGGGGGTGAACACTGAAGCTTTCTTT
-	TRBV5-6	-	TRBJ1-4	CASSLAGTEKLFF	TGTGCCAGCAGCTTGGCGGGCACAGAAAAACTGTTTTTT
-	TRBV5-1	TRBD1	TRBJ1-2	CASSDRVDGYTF	TGCGCCAGCAGCGACAGGGTGGATGGCTACACCTTC
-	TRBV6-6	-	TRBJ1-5	CATKRLGEGSPQHF	TGTGCCACCAAAAGATTGGGGGAGGGTTCGCCCCAGCATTTT
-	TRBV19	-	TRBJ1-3	CASSRIRDPRSGNTIYF	TGTGCCAGTAGTAGAATCCGGGACCCCCGCTCTGGAAACACCATATATTTT
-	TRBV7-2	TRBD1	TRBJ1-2	CASSLRRDRVDYGYTF	TGTGCCAGCAGCTTACGACGGGACAGGGTAGACTATGGCTACACCTTC
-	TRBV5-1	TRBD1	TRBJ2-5	CASSLGTGGSLAQYF	TGCGCCAGCAGCCTGGGGACAGGGGGCAGTTTGGCCCAGTACTTC
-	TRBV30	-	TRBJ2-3	CAWSVKAADTQYF	TGTGCCTGGAGTGTTAAGGCGGCAGATACGCAGTATTTT
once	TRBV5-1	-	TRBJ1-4	CASSLDRWDNEKLFF	TGCGCCAGCAGCTTGGATAGGTGGGATAATGAAAAACTGTTTTTT
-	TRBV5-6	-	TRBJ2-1	CASRWTGGWEDSSYNEQFF	TGTGCCAGCCGCTGGACGGGGGGATGGGAGGACAGCTCCTACAATGAGCAGTTCTTC
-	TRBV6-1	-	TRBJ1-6	CASSGVPGRVDSPLHF	TGTGCCAGCAGTGGGGTGCCGGGGAGGGTGGATTCACCCCTCCACTTT
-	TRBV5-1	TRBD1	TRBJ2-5	CASSLGTGGFETQYF	TGCGCCAGCAGCTTGGGTACAGGGGGTTTCGAGACCCAGTACTTC
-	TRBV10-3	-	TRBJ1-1	CAISGREVRDTEAFF	TGTGCCATCAGTGGCAGGGAGGTTAGGGACACTGAAGCTTTCTTT
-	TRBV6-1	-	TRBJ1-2	CASSEEAGDGYTF	TGTGCCAGCAGTGAAGAAGCAGGGGATGGCTACACCTTC
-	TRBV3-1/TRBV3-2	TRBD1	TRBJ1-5	CASSPSGTGDQPQHF	TGTGCCAGCAGTCCTTCCGGGACAGGGGATCAGCCCCAGCATTTT
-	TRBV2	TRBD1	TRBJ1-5	CASTEGRGPQPQHF	TGTGCCAGCACCGAGGGCAGGGGGCCTCAGCCCCAGCATTTT
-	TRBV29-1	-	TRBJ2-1	CSVDIQRPTFNEQFF	TGCAGCGTTGACATACAGAGACCCACATTCAATGAGCAGTTCTTC
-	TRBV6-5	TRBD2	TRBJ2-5	CASRSPGGLETQYF	TGTGCCAGCAGGTCTCCGGGGGGGCTGGAGACCCAGTACTTC
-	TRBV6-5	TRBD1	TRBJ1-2	CASSFGTDSNYGYTF	TGTGCCAGCAGTTTTGGGACAGACTCTAACTATGGCTACACCTTC
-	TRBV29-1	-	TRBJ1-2	CSVEVHGRVSGYTF	TGCAGCGTTGAAGTTCACGGGCGGGTCAGCGGCTACACCTTC
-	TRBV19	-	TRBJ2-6	CASSIGSGQTGANVLTF	TGTGCCAGTAGTATAGGTTCTGGACAGACTGGGGCCAACGTCCTGACTTTC
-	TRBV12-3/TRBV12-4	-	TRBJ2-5	CASSLRQGETQYF	TGTGCCAGCAGTTTGCGGCAGGGAGAGACCCAGTACTTC
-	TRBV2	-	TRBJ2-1	CASTFQLENEQFF	TGTGCCAGCACCTTCCAATTGGAGAATGAGCAGTTCTTC
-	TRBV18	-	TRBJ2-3	CASSPTDTQYF	TGTGCCAGCTCACCCACAGATACGCAGTATTTT
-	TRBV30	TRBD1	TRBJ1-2	CASRPDRENYGYTF	TGTGCCTCGCGACCGGACAGGGAGAACTATGGCTACACCTTC
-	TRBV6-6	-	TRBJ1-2	CASTRQQNYGYTF	TGTGCCAGCACTCGACAGCAGAACTATGGCTACACCTTC
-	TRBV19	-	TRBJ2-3	CASSTSTDSTDTQYF	TGTGCCAGTAGTACCTCGACAGATTCCACAGATACGCAGTATTTT
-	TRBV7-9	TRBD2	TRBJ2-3	CASSLIAGGSDTQYF	TGTGCCAGCAGCTTAATAGCGGGGGGGTCAGATACGCAGTATTTT
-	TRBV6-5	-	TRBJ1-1	CASTQVEGRTEAFF	TGTGCCAGCACCCAAGTAGAGGGACGCACTGAAGCTTTCTTT
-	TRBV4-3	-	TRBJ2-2	CASSQAWRGELFF	TGCGCCAGCAGCCAGGCATGGAGGGGGGAGCTGTTTTTT
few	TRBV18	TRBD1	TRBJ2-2	CASSATGGTNTGELFF	TGTGCCAGCTCAGCCACAGGGGGCACGAACACCGGGGAGCTGTTTTTT
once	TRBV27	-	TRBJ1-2	CASSSSGHHNYGYTF	TGTGCCAGCAGTTCATCGGGACACCATAACTATGGCTACACCTTC
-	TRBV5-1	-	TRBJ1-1	CASSLASVTEAFF	TGCGCCAGCAGCTTGGCCTCAGTCACTGAAGCTTTCTTT
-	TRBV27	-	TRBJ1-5	CASSLNRANQPQHF	TGTGCCAGCAGTTTGAACAGGGCTAATCAGCCCCAGCATTTT